The sequence of this TCR beta chain was determined in a study of T cells in Graves' hyperthyroidism and ophthalmopathy. Overall study context: It was at initial diagnosis, before any treatment, that peripheral blood was collected.

Researchers took RNA transcripts and amplified the TCR beta CDR3 regions from them. During a first-round RT-PCR of the TCR CDR3, the HTBI primer set was used. TCRdb called the multiplex PCR reads again in MiXCR, with one record for every CDR3 protein. The sample contains about 360,000 distinct CDR3 sequences, 15% to 19% of which appear only once. Uncontrolled infection, other autoimmune disease, pregnancy or lactation barred patients from enrollment. The CDR3 consists of 14 residues. Germline V lookup: CDR1 SGHRS, CDR2 YFSETQ. Trimming shortened V by 0 bases and J by 1 base, and 5 bases separated the two germline ends.

Specimen: blood. The V call is TRBV5-1, the J call TRBJ1-3; D gene uncertain. The sequence was obtained from a woman aged 18-30 years with Graves' hyperthyroidism that later progressed to Graves' ophthalmopathy. The CDR3 DNA sequence: TGCGCCAGCAGCTTGGGAGAATCTGGAAACACCATATATTTT. This translates into CASSLGESGNTIYF.